A single sample is the source of the 20 T cell receptor beta chains below, sequenced in a study of regulatory T cells in long-lasting Graves disease. As for time point: persistent/refractory GD, antithyroid drugs over 5 years with positive TRAb. Scientists built the TCR library using RNA that was extracted from PBMCs. Sequencing libraries for TCR beta were prepared with iRepertoire HTBI primers and Arm-PCR of CDR3 regions. TCRdb fed the multiplex PCR reads into MiXCR, producing one record per CDR3 protein. Of about 660,000 distinct CDR3 sequences listed, 30% were seen once; the top ten hold 40% to 50%. Source: peripheral blood mononuclear cells (PBMCs), taken when the disease was refractory, from a patient treated with antithyroid drugs. These receptors were taken from a female donor with Graves disease.

V and J are TRBV5-1 and TRBJ1-2, with 9 bases fitting TRBD1. CDR3 length equals 15 residues. Germline values: CDR1 SGHRS, CDR2 YFSETQ. With 0 bases clipped from V and 8 bases from J, the junction kept 8 bases outside the gene matches. The CDR3 sequence: CASSLGRDRVGGYTF. The CDR3 DNA is TGCGCCAGCAGCTTGGGCCGGGACAGGGTTGGCGGCTACACCTTC. Full variable domain (missing parts from reference TRBV5-1 and TRBJ1-2): KAGVTQTPRYLIKTRGQQVTLSCSPISGHRSVSWYQQTPGQGLQFLFEYFSETQRNKGNFPGRFSGRQFSNSRSEMNVSTLELGDSALYLCASSLGRDRVGGYTFGSGTRLTVV.

This clonotype was seen a few times. The chain has TRBV27 and TRBJ1-3; 7 bases match TRBD1. This CDR3 is 17 amino acids long. Germline trimming cut 2 bases from V and 0 bases from J; bases unmatched to any gene: 7. CDR1 is MNHEY, CDR2 SMNVEV, per germline (reference sequence). CDR3 sequence (DNA): TGTGCCAGCAGTTTAACAGGGGTATTCGGCTCTGGAAACACCATATATTTT. This codes for CASSLTGVFGSGNTIYF.

The chain links TRBV6-7 to TRBJ1-5, with a possible D match to TRBD1 (5 bases). TRBV6-7 is labeled an ORF, and its function is uncertain. This CDR3 is 16 amino acids long. V was shortened by 2 bases and J by 5 bases, with 16 bases between the two germline ends. Written as DNA, the CDR3 is TGTGCCAGCAGTTACCCCATCGGGACGGCCCATCAGCCCCAGCATTTT. It is translated as CASSYPIGTAHQPQHF.

The chain is built from TRBV19 and TRBJ1-6; TRBD1 matches 11 bases. V lost 3 bases, J lost 6 bases, and 1 base stayed unmatched. CDR3 size: 15 residues. Per the germline V gene, CDR1 is LNHDA and CDR2 is SQIVND (reference sequence). The CDR3 DNA sequence: TGTGCCAGTAGTATCGGACAGGGGGCTAATTCACCCCTCCACTTT. Protein product: CASSIGQGANSPLHF.

This clonotype turned up a few times. The chain has TRBV6-1 and TRBJ2-6; a possible D gene is TRBD1 (5 bases). Germline V gene lookup returns CDR1 MNHNS and CDR2 SASEGT. V was cut by 5 bases and J by 1 base, with 21 bases left in between. The CDR3 has 19 amino acids. The CDR3 loop is CASSQSLQGVRSGANVLTF. The CDR3 coding sequence is TGTGCCAGCAGTCAGAGTCTTCAGGGTGTGAGGTCTGGGGCCAACGTCCTGACTTTC.

V and J are TRBV29-1 and TRBJ1-2; D perhaps matches TRBD1 (5 bases). Trimming cost V 1 base and J 5 bases, with 14 bases left between them. The germline V gene encodes CDR1 SQVTM and CDR2 ANQGSEA. The CDR3 loop spans 14 amino acids. The CDR3 sequence: CSVEGRGGKYGYTF. As DNA, the CDR3 is TGCAGCGTTGAAGGAAGGGGTGGGAAATATGGCTACACCTTC. Full variable domain (rest looked up from reference TRBV29-1 and TRBJ1-2): SAVISQKPSRDICQRGTSLTIQCQVDSQVTMMFWYRQQPGQSLTLIATANQGSEATYESGFVIDKFPISRPNLTFSTLTVSNMSPEDSSIYLCSVEGRGGKYGYTFGSGTRLTVV.

This clonotype was counted at least ten times. The chain links TRBV6-1 to TRBJ1-5, with 7 bases aligning to TRBD1. The trim removed 6 bases at V and 6 bases at J, leaving 5 bases unmatched. The CDR3 totals 13 residues. Germline V gene lookup returns CDR1 MNHNS and CDR2 SASEGT. As DNA, the CDR3 is TGTGCCAGCAGAACAGGGGTAGGTCAGCCCCAGCATTTT. This translates into CASRTGVGQPQHF.

In this sample, this clonotype turned up a few times. The chain carries TRBV12-3 or TRBV12-4 and TRBJ2-7; TRBD2 aligns across 10 bases. The CDR3 extends over 13 amino acids. V lost 7 bases and J lost 4; bases outside the gene matches: 4. In DNA form, the CDR3 reads TGTGCCAGCACCCCTAGCGGGAGTTACGAGCAGTACTTC. Translated, it gives CASTPSGSYEQYF.

This chain uses TRBV29-1 with TRBJ2-5; the match to TRBD1 covers 9 bases. Per the germline V gene, CDR1 is SQVTM and CDR2 is ANQGSEA. CDR3 length equals 16 residues. Unmatched junction bases numbered 15, after V lost 6 bases and J lost 4 bases. The CDR3 loop is CSVDSPGTGFLETQYF. In DNA form, the CDR3 reads TGCAGCGTCGACAGCCCCGGGACAGGGTTTTTAGAGACCCAGTACTTC. Full variable domain (outside the CDR3, taken from reference TRBV29-1 and TRBJ2-5): SAVISQKPSRDICQRGTSLTIQCQVDSQVTMMFWYRQQPGQSLTLIATANQGSEATYESGFVIDKFPISRPNLTFSTLTVSNMSPEDSSIYLCSVDSPGTGFLETQYFGPGTRLLVL.

The chain couples TRBV30 to TRBJ1-1, with TRBD1 matching over 7 bases. With V trimmed by 0 bases and J by 11 bases, 9 bases remained unmatched. CDR1 is GTSNPN, CDR2 SVGIG, per germline (reference sequence). The CDR3 loop spans 13 amino acids. The CDR3 sequence is CAWSVLRAGQAFF. The CDR3, as DNA: TGTGCCTGGAGTGTACTAAGAGCGGGACAGGCTTTCTTT.

The chain is built from TRBV27 and TRBJ1-2; the D is unclear. Germline V gene sequence: CDR1 MNHEY, CDR2 SMNVEV (reference sequence). The CDR3 contains 13 residues. V was trimmed by 2 bases and J by 6 bases, leaving 10 bases between them. In DNA, the CDR3 is TGTGCCAGCAGTTTAATGCCAGGAAATGGCTACACCTTC. It translates to CASSLMPGNGYTF.

This clonotype was recorded only once. The V call is TRBV20-1, the J call TRBJ1-5; 12 nucleotides match TRBD1. V lost 3 bases, J lost 0 bases, and 6 bases stayed unmatched. The CDR3 runs to 17 residues. Germline V CDR1 and CDR2: DFQATT, SNEGSKA (reference sequence). The CDR3 here is CSARPGTGGHSNQPQHF. Written as DNA, the CDR3 is TGCAGTGCTAGGCCAGGGACAGGGGGCCATAGCAATCAGCCCCAGCATTTT.

This clonotype was seen a handful of times. The chain couples TRBV3-1 to TRBJ1-2; D is perhaps TRBD1 (5 bases). The V gene's germline CDR1 is LGHDT and CDR2 YNNKEL (reference sequence). This CDR3 contains 16 residues. Trimming removed 0 bases at V and 3 bases at J, with 14 bases between. CDR3 protein: CASSQEGARAHYGYTF. The CDR3, as DNA: TGTGCCAGCAGCCAAGAAGGGGCCAGGGCCCACTATGGCTACACCTTC.

V gene TRBV29-1 combines with J gene TRBJ2-6; D gene uncertain. V was shortened by 6 bases and J by 0 bases, with 3 bases between the two germline ends. CDR1 is SQVTM, CDR2 ANQGSEA, per germline. This CDR3 is built from 12 residues. This CDR3 reads CSVPSGANVLTF. The CDR3 DNA sequence: TGCAGCGTCCCCTCTGGGGCCAACGTCCTGACTTTC.

This clonotype has at least ten counts. The chain recombines TRBV20-1 with TRBJ1-6, with TRBD1 matching 8 bases. The CDR3 runs 15 residues. The V gene end was trimmed by 1 base and the J gene end by 7 bases; junction bases not matched to a gene: 6. The germline V gene has CDR1 DFQATT and CDR2 SNEGSKA (reference sequence). The CDR3 region is CSARGQGQGNSPLHF. The CDR3 coding sequence is TGCAGTGCTAGAGGACAGGGGCAGGGCAATTCACCCCTCCACTTT.

In DNA, the CDR3 is TGCAGTGCTCCCGGGACAGGGTCGGCTAATGAAAAACTGTTTTTT. Translating it yields CSAPGTGSANEKLFF. V and J are TRBV20-1 and TRBJ1-4, with TRBD1 matching over 9 bases. Trimming removed 5 bases from V and 3 bases from J; junction bases left unmatched: 7. Germline V CDR1 and CDR2: DFQATT, SNEGSKA (reference sequence). The CDR3 length is 15 residues.

This clonotype came up many times. This chain connects TRBV20-1 to TRBJ1-1, with a possible D match to TRBD1 (6 bases). This CDR3 is 12 amino acids long. Trimming took 5 bases from V and 1 from J, leaving 8 bases between them. CDR1 is DFQATT, CDR2 SNEGSKA, per germline (reference sequence). DNA for the CDR3: TGCAGTGCTCCGACAGGGAACACTGAAGCTTTCTTT. Its translation: CSAPTGNTEAFF.

The chain couples TRBV29-1 to TRBJ2-2, with D maybe TRBD2 (5 bases). The germline CDR1 and CDR2 sequences are SQVTM and ANQGSEA. V gave up 6 bases and J gave up 0 bases, with 14 bases separating them. This CDR3 comprises 15 residues. The CDR3 is CSVPDFRSNTGELFF. CDR3 DNA sequence: TGCAGCGTCCCGGACTTCAGGTCGAACACCGGGGAGCTGTTTTTT.

This clonotype was detected only a few times. V usage is TRBV12-3 or TRBV12-4 and J usage is TRBJ1-1, with D hard to call. The CDR3 loop spans 11 amino acids. Trimming removed 1 base from V and 9 bases from J, with 6 bases in between. The CDR3: CASSLGVKAFF. CDR3 in DNA: TGTGCCAGCAGTTTAGGGGTGAAAGCTTTCTTT.

The rearrangement joins TRBV28 to TRBJ2-3, with D maybe TRBD1 (5 bases). CDR3 length equals 15 residues. V was cut by 4 bases and J by 6 bases, with 17 bases left in between. Germline-derived CDR1 and CDR2 are MDHEN and SYDVKM. The CDR3 spells CASSSHQGGRDTQYF. The CDR3, as DNA: TGTGCCAGCAGTTCCCACCAGGGTGGCCGGGATACGCAGTATTTT. The full variable domain, rest sourced from reference TRBV28 and TRBJ2-3, is DVKVTQSSRYLVKRTGEKVFLECVQDMDHENMFWYRQDPGLGLRLIYFSYDVKMKEKGDIPEGYSVSREKKERFSLILESASTNQTSMYLCASSSHQGGRDTQYFGPGTRLTVL.